These T cell receptor beta chains were read from a single sample in a study of T cell changes during pregnancy in multiple sclerosis. Assay used: immunoSEQ multiplex PCR; TCRdb lists only in-frame clones, some missing. The data contain some 99,000 clones, 92% of them singletons. The material was peripheral blood, obtained after pregnancy. The receptors were sampled from a female donor in good health, enrolled as a control in a pregnancy study. The CDR3 runs from the conserved cysteine through the conserved F or W. The order of the fields is D gene, clone size, J gene, CDR3 length, V gene, CDR3 DNA, CDR3 protein. The D gene is left open where the match is weak. Only some rows state a clone size, as once, few, many or a class for expanded clones.

d_call: TRBD2
clone_size: -
j_call: TRBJ2-1
cdr3_length: 11
v_call: TRBV27
cdr3_nt: TGTGCCAGCAGTTTGGCGGGAGGGTGGTTCTTC
cdr3_aa: CASSLAGGWFF

d_call: TRBD1
clone_size: once
j_call: TRBJ1-6
cdr3_length: 14
v_call: TRBV28
cdr3_nt: TGTGCCAGCAGTCCCGGGACAGGGTGGTCACCCCTCCACTTT
cdr3_aa: CASSPGTGWSPLHF

d_call: -
clone_size: -
j_call: TRBJ2-3
cdr3_length: 15
v_call: TRBV18
cdr3_nt: TGTGCCAGCTCACGGGAGGCGGTCCTTTTGGGTACGCAGTATTTT
cdr3_aa: CASSREAVLLGTQYF

d_call: -
clone_size: -
j_call: TRBJ2-3
cdr3_length: 18
v_call: TRBV9
cdr3_nt: TGTGCCAGCAGCGGCGCTACTGTATGGGGCCGGGGGACAGATACGCAGTATTTT
cdr3_aa: CASSGATVWGRGTDTQYF

d_call: -
clone_size: once
j_call: TRBJ2-1
cdr3_length: 14
v_call: TRBV4-2
cdr3_nt: TGTGCCAGCAGCCAGGATAGACTCCGCCATGAGCAGTTCTTC
cdr3_aa: CASSQDRLRHEQFF

d_call: TRBD2
clone_size: -
j_call: TRBJ2-7
cdr3_length: 15
v_call: TRBV4-1
cdr3_nt: TGCGCCAGCAGCCAAGACGGGGCGGGAGTTTCCGAGCAGTACTTC
cdr3_aa: CASSQDGAGVSEQYF

d_call: -
clone_size: -
j_call: TRBJ2-5
cdr3_length: 13
v_call: TRBV7-3
cdr3_nt: TGTGCCAGCAGCTTAGTCCGCCAAGAGACCCAGTACTTC
cdr3_aa: CASSLVRQETQYF

d_call: -
clone_size: -
j_call: TRBJ1-1
cdr3_length: 14
v_call: TRBV6-5
cdr3_nt: TGTGCCAGCAGTGGTACTGCGGGTCTTACTGAAGCTTTCTTT
cdr3_aa: CASSGTAGLTEAFF

d_call: TRBD1
clone_size: -
j_call: TRBJ1-2
cdr3_length: 15
v_call: TRBV5-4
cdr3_nt: TGTGCCAGCAGTTCCCGGACAGGGGGCGACTATGGCTACACCTTC
cdr3_aa: CASSSRTGGDYGYTF

d_call: TRBD1
clone_size: -
j_call: TRBJ1-6
cdr3_length: 19
v_call: TRBV10-1
cdr3_nt: TGCGCCAGCAGTGAGTCGCCAGGGGGCGCCTTTAAAGACAATTCACCCCTCCACTTT
cdr3_aa: CASSESPGGAFKDNSPLHF

d_call: -
clone_size: -
j_call: TRBJ2-5
cdr3_length: 14
v_call: TRBV30
cdr3_nt: TGTGCCTGGAGTGAAGGGGCAGGGGGGGAGACCCAGTACTTC
cdr3_aa: CAWSEGAGGETQYF

d_call: TRBD2
clone_size: -
j_call: TRBJ2-1
cdr3_length: 18
v_call: TRBV10-3
cdr3_nt: TGTGCCATCAGCGAGACCAGACTAGCGGGAGCGGGCTACAATGAGCAGTTCTTC
cdr3_aa: CAISETRLAGAGYNEQFF

d_call: -
clone_size: -
j_call: TRBJ2-7
cdr3_length: 16
v_call: TRBV4-1
cdr3_nt: TGCGCCAGCAGATCATACGAACAGGGAGGGTCCTACGAGCAGTACTTC
cdr3_aa: CASRSYEQGGSYEQYF

d_call: -
clone_size: -
j_call: TRBJ2-7
cdr3_length: 15
v_call: TRBV19
cdr3_nt: TGTGCCAGTAGTATAGCACAGGGATTAATCTACGAGCAGTACTTC
cdr3_aa: CASSIAQGLIYEQYF

d_call: TRBD1
clone_size: -
j_call: TRBJ1-4
cdr3_length: 12
v_call: TRBV7-2
cdr3_nt: TGTGCCAGCAGCTTTGGGGGACAGAAGCTGTTTTTT
cdr3_aa: CASSFGGQKLFF

d_call: TRBD2
clone_size: -
j_call: TRBJ2-7
cdr3_length: 17
v_call: TRBV7-9
cdr3_nt: TGTGCCAGCAGCACCGGGACTAGCGGGGGGGCCACGTACGAGCAGTACTTC
cdr3_aa: CASSTGTSGGATYEQYF

d_call: -
clone_size: -
j_call: TRBJ1-2
cdr3_length: 14
v_call: TRBV19
cdr3_nt: TGTGCCATAGAGATGCCCGGGGTAAACTATGGCTACACCTTC
cdr3_aa: CAIEMPGVNYGYTF

d_call: TRBD2
clone_size: -
j_call: TRBJ2-5
cdr3_length: 14
v_call: TRBV5-4
cdr3_nt: TGTGCCAGCAGCAAACTAGCGGGGTCAGAGACCCAGTACTTC
cdr3_aa: CASSKLAGSETQYF

d_call: TRBD1
clone_size: -
j_call: TRBJ2-7
cdr3_length: 16
v_call: TRBV28
cdr3_nt: TGTGCCAGCAGTCCGGAGTTACCGGGACAGATCTACGAGCAGTACTTC
cdr3_aa: CASSPELPGQIYEQYF

d_call: -
clone_size: -
j_call: TRBJ1-2
cdr3_length: 14
v_call: TRBV19
cdr3_nt: TGTGCCAGTAGTACGTCCCGGGACACCTATGGCTACACCTTC
cdr3_aa: CASSTSRDTYGYTF

d_call: TRBD1
clone_size: -
j_call: TRBJ1-2
cdr3_length: 12
v_call: TRBV5-1
cdr3_nt: TGCGCCAGCAGGACAGGGGGCGGTGGCTACACCTTC
cdr3_aa: CASRTGGGGYTF

d_call: TRBD1
clone_size: -
j_call: TRBJ2-2
cdr3_length: 15
v_call: TRBV2
cdr3_nt: TGTGCCAGCAGCCAGGGGGCCGCGAACACCGGGGAGCTGTTTTTT
cdr3_aa: CASSQGAANTGELFF

d_call: -
clone_size: -
j_call: TRBJ2-7
cdr3_length: 14
v_call: TRBV7-9
cdr3_nt: TGTGCCAGCAGCAACCTACGGACTACCGACGAGCAGTACTTC
cdr3_aa: CASSNLRTTDEQYF

d_call: TRBD1
clone_size: once
j_call: TRBJ2-1
cdr3_length: 16
v_call: TRBV28
cdr3_nt: TGTGCCAGCACCCACGCGACAGGGCCCACCTACAATGAGCAGTTCTTC
cdr3_aa: CASTHATGPTYNEQFF

d_call: -
clone_size: -
j_call: TRBJ1-3
cdr3_length: 13
v_call: TRBV2
cdr3_nt: TGTGCCAGCAGGAGGGGGTCTGGAAACACCATATATTTT
cdr3_aa: CASRRGSGNTIYF

d_call: -
clone_size: -
j_call: TRBJ1-1
cdr3_length: 13
v_call: TRBV27
cdr3_nt: TGTGCCAGCAGTTTACAGGGAAACACTGAAGCTTTCTTT
cdr3_aa: CASSLQGNTEAFF

d_call: TRBD1
clone_size: -
j_call: TRBJ2-3
cdr3_length: 16
v_call: TRBV6-1
cdr3_nt: TGTGCCAGCAGTGGGAGGGAACAGGGGGTTACAGATACGCAGTATTTT
cdr3_aa: CASSGREQGVTDTQYF

d_call: -
clone_size: -
j_call: TRBJ2-7
cdr3_length: 16
v_call: TRBV27
cdr3_nt: TGTGCCAGCACCCCCTGGGCGGCGGGGCTCTCCTACGAGCAGTACTTC
cdr3_aa: CASTPWAAGLSYEQYF

d_call: TRBD2
clone_size: -
j_call: TRBJ2-5
cdr3_length: 14
v_call: TRBV6-1
cdr3_nt: TGTGCCAGCAGCCGAACTAGCGGGAAGGAGACCCAGTACTTC
cdr3_aa: CASSRTSGKETQYF

d_call: TRBD1
clone_size: -
j_call: TRBJ1-6
cdr3_length: 13
v_call: TRBV2
cdr3_nt: TGTGCCAGAGGACAGGGGAGGAATTCACCCCTCCACTTT
cdr3_aa: CARGQGRNSPLHF

d_call: -
clone_size: -
j_call: TRBJ1-1
cdr3_length: 16
v_call: TRBV5-8
cdr3_nt: TGTGCCAGCAGCCTAAAAAGGACAGTCACATCCACTGAAGCTTTCTTT
cdr3_aa: CASSLKRTVTSTEAFF